This TCR beta chain appears in the sequencing data of a study of control samples from healthy donors and cancer patients. There are a few counts of this clone. The repertoire was sequenced with immunoSEQ multiplex PCR; TCRdb's copy has only in-frame clones and lacks some. Here the sample spans more than 150,000 clones, 90% to 95% being singletons. This CDR3 has 12 amino acids. V lost 3 bases, J lost 2 bases, and 2 bases lay in between. Per germline, CDR1 MGHDK and CDR2 SYGVNS. The rearrangement joins TRBV25-1 to TRBJ1-5; no definite D call. The receptor was isolated from a man aged 18-30 years in good health. Sequenced input: blood. CDR3 region: CASSEGNQPQHF. DNA of the CDR3: TGTGCCAGCAGTGAGGGCAATCAGCCCCAGCATTTT. Combining the CDR3 with reference TRBV25-1 and TRBJ1-5 gives the whole variable domain EADIYQTPRYLVIGTGKKITLECSQTMGHDKMYWYQQDPGMELHLIHYSYGVNSTEKGDLSSESTVSRIRTEHFPLTLESARPSHTSQYLCASSEGNQPQHFGDGTRLSIL.